This TCR beta chain came from a study of T-cell reconstitution after alpha-beta-depleted transplantation in children. Findings and limits, study-wide: Reportedly, only several hundred clones from non-depleted graft cells drove alpha-beta T-cell counts at about two months. By one year post-transplant, T-cell counts and diversity largely arose from T cells that were newly produced. Recipient T cells and thymic progenitors that survived were the source of the high TCRbeta diversity seen at day 60 in some patients.

This clonotype was recorded at least ten times. Its antigen is as yet unknown. V lost 2 bases to trimming and J lost 0 bases, with 8 bases between them. This CDR3 spans 14 amino acids. A library of TCRbeta sequences, prepared with unique molecular identifiers, was generated. TCRdb re-called the PCR reads through MiXCR, storing one row per CDR3 protein. The sample shows 670,000 or so distinct CDR3 sequences, around 12% of them seen only once. Material: PBMCs, obtained before TCRalphabeta/CD19-depleted stem cell transplant. The chain employs TRBV12-3 or TRBV12-4 and TRBJ2-7; D ambiguous. The sequence came from a girl aged 2-10 years with congenital amegakaryocytic thrombocytopenia, due to receive a stem cell transplant. The CDR3, as DNA: TGTGCCAGCAGTTTAACCATTGACTCCTACGAGCAGTACTTC. This gives the protein CASSLTIDSYEQYF.